The 18 T cell receptor beta chains in this list originate from one sample, sequenced in a study of T cell repertoires in ileal Crohn's disease. Only in-frame clones appear in the TCRdb table, and some are missing; sequencing was by immunoSEQ multiplex PCR. The table includes about 15,000 clones, roughly 88% detected once. Sequenced input: ileal tissue. The receptor set was obtained from an adult with Crohn's disease.

This rearrangement joins TRBV6-4 to TRBJ1-1; TRBD1 agrees at 8 bases. V gave up 3 bases and J gave up 5 bases; unmatched junction bases: 5. The germline V gene has CDR1 MRHNA and CDR2 SNTAGT. There are 14 residues in the CDR3. CDR3 DNA sequence: TGTGCCAGCAGTGAGACAGGGGCCCAGACTGAAGCTTTCTTT. Protein: CASSETGAQTEAFF.

The genes are TRBV21-1 and TRBJ1-2. TRBV21-1 constitutes a pseudogene. The CDR3 spans 18 residues. The CDR3 nucleotides are TGTGCCAGCAGCGGACTCTGGAAGGAGGTTGAAGAGAACTATGGCTACACCTTC. It is translated as CASSGLWKEVEENYGYTF.

This clone was recorded a few times. V usage is TRBV4-2 and J usage is TRBJ1-3; a possible D gene is TRBD1 (5 bases). Trimming pared 3 bases from V and 2 bases from J, leaving 17 bases between. Looked up from germline, CDR1 is LGHNA and CDR2 is YNFKEQ. The CDR3 is 17 amino acids. The DNA of the CDR3 is TGTGCCAGCAGCCAGCAAGCTACAGGCGGGGCTGGAAACACCATATATTTT. Its protein product is CASSQQATGGAGNTIYF.

V is TRBV27 and J is TRBJ2-1; 12 bases are a match to TRBD1. Losses at the gene ends were 5 bases for V and 8 bases for J; bases not matched to a gene: 10. The CDR3 is made up of 16 amino acids. Germline V lookup: CDR1 MNHEY, CDR2 SMNVEV (reference sequence). The CDR3 loop is CASSAARDRGLYEQFF. The DNA for the CDR3 is TGTGCCAGCAGTGCCGCCCGGGACAGGGGGCTCTATGAGCAGTTCTTC.

V usage is TRBV7-2 and J usage is TRBJ2-3; 8 bases are a match to TRBD2. The J segment lost 2 bases and the V segment lost 2 bases, leaving 9 bases of the junction unmatched. Germline V CDR1 and CDR2: SGHTA, FQGNSA. The CDR3 covers 17 residues. Written as DNA, the CDR3 is TGTGCCAGCAGCTTATATGGGCTAGCGGGCCTCACAGATACGCAGTATTTT. This sequence encodes CASSLYGLAGLTDTQYF.

The V gene is TRBV19, the J gene TRBJ2-1; 8 nucleotides match TRBD2. The CDR3 sequence is 17 residues long. V shed 3 bases and J 6 bases; nucleotides not matched to a gene: 13. Germline V CDR1 and CDR2: LNHDA, SQIVND (reference sequence). This CDR3 is CASSIHHSGSLLNEQFF. In DNA form, the CDR3 reads TGTGCCAGTAGTATCCATCACAGCGGGAGCTTGCTCAATGAGCAGTTCTTC.

This chain links TRBV6-1 with TRBJ2-7; D uncertain. This CDR3 region has 13 residues. The germline V gene encodes CDR1 MNHNS and CDR2 SASEGT. V lost 10 bases and J 0 bases, leaving 13 bases between the germline ends. In nucleotides, the CDR3 is TGTGCCACCCGACTTTTCCCCTCCTACGAGCAGTACTTC. Protein product: CATRLFPSYEQYF.

V gene TRBV18 combines with J gene TRBJ1-4; TRBD1 aligns across 9 bases. CDR1 is KGHSH and CDR2 is LQKENI in the germline V gene. CDR3 size: 16 residues. J gave up 8 bases and V 5 bases, and 12 bases lay outside the gene matches. CDR3 protein: CASSLGQGGIKEKLFF. CDR3 sequence (DNA): TGTGCCAGCTCATTGGGACAGGGCGGTATTAAGGAAAAACTGTTTTTT.

This chain uses TRBV19 with TRBJ2-1; 13 bases fit TRBD2. Germline CDR1 is LNHDA and CDR2 is SQIVND (reference sequence). V trimming: 5 bases; J trimming: 7 bases; junction bases outside the gene matches: 8. The CDR3 length is 16 residues. The CDR3 coding sequence is TGTGCCAGTAGTCGGACTAGCGGGAGTTTCGTAAATGAGCAGTTCTTC. This translates into CASSRTSGSFVNEQFF.

V and J are TRBV4-1 and TRBJ2-7, with TRBD1 identical over 8 bases. Germline CDR1 reads MGHRA; CDR2 reads YSYEKL. The CDR3 length is 16 residues. Germline trimming cut 4 bases from V and 2 bases from J; bases unmatched to any gene: 10. The CDR3 bases are TGCGCCAGCAGCCCCTGGACAGGGTTAGCCCCCTACGAGCAGTACTTC. It is translated as CASSPWTGLAPYEQYF.

The genes are TRBV15 and TRBJ1-2; a weak D match, TRBD1 (6 bases). The CDR3 totals 14 residues. From germline, CDR1 is LNHNV and CDR2 YYDKDF (reference sequence). The germline V and J ends were trimmed by 5 bases and 7 bases, with 17 bases remaining between them. The CDR3: CATSPKSGGRGYTF. The CDR3 nucleotides are TGTGCCACCAGCCCTAAGAGCGGGGGCCGTGGCTACACCTTC.

The chain couples TRBV5-1 to TRBJ2-1; 8 bases fit TRBD2. Per the germline V gene, CDR1 is SGHRS and CDR2 is YFSETQ. The CDR3 length is 15 residues. Trimming at V came to 0 bases and at J to 6 bases, leaving 5 bases not matched to a gene. CDR3 bases: TGCGCCAGCAGCTTGGGGCTAGCGGGTGTCAATGAGCAGTTCTTC. This gives the protein CASSLGLAGVNEQFF.

The gene calls are TRBV28 and TRBJ2-3; 9 bases fit TRBD2. CDR3 length equals 15 residues. Looked up from germline, CDR1 is MDHEN and CDR2 is SYDVKM. The J segment lost 2 bases and the V segment lost 5 bases, leaving 5 bases of the junction unmatched. The chain's CDR3 is CASSQRLADTDTQYF. The CDR3 region has the DNA TGTGCCAGCAGTCAGAGACTAGCGGACACAGATACGCAGTATTTT.

The V call is TRBV5-1, the J call TRBJ2-7; a possible D gene is TRBD1 (6 bases). Trimming cost V 4 bases and J 2 bases, with 10 bases left between them. The CDR3 spans 13 residues. Per the germline V gene, CDR1 is SGHRS and CDR2 is YFSETQ. The CDR3 loop is CASSGTQTYEQYF. CDR3 coding DNA: TGCGCCAGCAGCGGGACACAGACCTACGAGCAGTACTTC.

V and J are TRBV27 and TRBJ1-4; the D is unclear. Looked up from germline, CDR1 is MNHEY and CDR2 is SMNVEV (reference sequence). The CDR3 has 15 amino acids. V shed 6 bases and J shed 5 bases, with 16 bases lying between them. CDR3 sequence reads: CASSPGRARNEKLFF. CDR3 coding DNA: TGTGCCAGCAGCCCCGGGAGAGCAAGAAATGAAAAACTGTTTTTT.

The J gene is TRBJ2-6, the V gene TRBV27; 9 nucleotides align to TRBD1. The V gene end was trimmed by 5 bases and the J gene end by 0 bases; junction bases not matched to a gene: 8. This CDR3 region has 18 residues. The V gene's germline CDR1 is MNHEY and CDR2 SMNVEV (reference sequence). The DNA of the CDR3 is TGTGCCAGCAGTCTAACCGGGACAGGGACCTCTGGGGCCAACGTCCTGACTTTC. Translation gives CASSLTGTGTSGANVLTF.

The rearrangement uses TRBV9 and TRBJ2-6, with D maybe TRBD1 (6 bases). V was clipped by 3 bases and J by 0 bases, with 13 bases between them. This CDR3 comprises 17 residues. Germline V gene lookup returns CDR1 SGDLS and CDR2 YYNGEE. The CDR3 reads CASSARDRNSGANVLTF. The CDR3 DNA reads TGTGCCAGCAGCGCCCGCGACAGGAACTCTGGGGCCAACGTCCTGACTTTC.

The sample holds one count of this clone. The chain joins TRBV30 to TRBJ1-5, with D unresolved. V lost 0 bases and J lost 0, with 9 bases in between. Per the germline V gene, CDR1 is GTSNPN and CDR2 is SVGIG (reference sequence). This CDR3 has 15 amino acids. CDR3 sequence: CAWSVARDSNQPQHF. Here the CDR3 DNA reads TGTGCCTGGAGTGTAGCCCGGGATAGCAATCAGCCCCAGCATTTT.